One T cell receptor beta chain is described in this entry. The antigen this receptor binds is unknown. This may be a read error: a much more frequent sequence differs by one nucleotide. The data were taken from a study of molecular identifiers for immune sequencing clone quantification listed by TCRdb under 2018. With respect to the entire study: In a replicate experiment, RNA from roughly 21,000 or 96,000 naive CD8 T cells was split into five aliquots, four of which were sequenced. The study was a methods study using CD8 T cells to benchmark molecular-identifier clustering-based TCR repertoire sequencing (MIDCIRS) and TCR RNA copy counting. General findings and caveats noted by the study authors: Modeling indicated approximately 3.2 TCR RNA copies recovered per cell, compared with about ten by digital PCR, which implies a capture efficiency of approximately 30%. Highly expanded clone sizes could be underestimated if identical TCR molecules share a barcode. Even against a background of one million naive CD8 T cells, spiked-in Jurkat TCR RNA amounting to a single cell's worth was reported to be detectable. In CMV-specific effector cells, over 98% of molecules were held by clones above 20 RNA copies, whereas under 1% of molecules were held by such clones in naive cells. When barcode sub-clustering was left out, chimeric consensus sequences inflated TCR diversity, with chimeras reaching as high as 47%.

Naive CD8 T cells were FACS-sorted as CD8+CD4-CCR7+CD45RA+ on a BD FACSAria II into RLT Plus buffer. For a sensitivity comparison, a portion of naive CD8 T cell RNA was divided equally between MIDCIRS and a Smart-seq2-style 5'RACE protocol. CD8 T cells were enriched using RosetteSep CD8+ T Cell Enrichment Cocktail and Ficoll-Paque, and the enriched cells then underwent ACK red cell lysis. The germline V gene encodes CDR1 MDHEN and CDR2 SYDVKM. Including the terminal cysteine and phenylalanine, the CDR3 comprises 14 residues. The read is trimmed to its CDR3 DNA, 42 bases read in frame from base 1. Library creation used PCR. Sequencer: Illumina MiSeq. Purification of total RNA was performed with the Qiagen AllPrep DNA/RNA kit. Reads from multiple sequencing runs of the same library were pooled before analysis. Per the source publication's procedure: Reads were retained only if their TCR constant sequence matched exactly, and those retained reads were trimmed to 150 nt and grouped according to their 12-nt molecular barcodes. Within each barcode group, reads were sub-clustered at a 15% Levenshtein threshold, and quality-weighted consensus sequences were built per RNA molecule. Non-functional sequences were excluded, and lower-count sequences lying one edit away from another sequence were also excluded. On the basis of fitting two negative binomial distributions, barcode sub-clusters with fewer than 20% of the maximum read count were discarded. Using fastp at Q25 and MiXCR, TCRdb reprocessed the public reads and kept productive beta chains. Each entry merges the rows of one CDR3 protein and shows their most common DNA and genes. What appears here as the V and J calls and clone size reflects TCRdb's work, not the paper's. Here the sample has 15,000 to 20,000 distinct CDR3 sequences; around 23% occur a single time. The top ten hold over 5% of the sample.

The TCR originated in a human donor in good health. Some libraries in this study had Jurkat cell RNA spiked in. The chain employs TRBV28 and TRBJ2-1; 7 bases in between match TRBD2. The sample was naive CD8+ T cells from blood, with Jurkat cell RNA spiked in. The cell subset or site label here, explained by the study, means: FACS-sorted CD8+CD4-CCR7+CD45RA+ naive T cells. The CDR3: CASSPSGDYNERFF. The bases are TGTGCCAGCAGTCCTAGCGGAGATTACAATGAGCGGTTCTTC.